The 16 T cell receptor beta chains below come from one sample, sequenced in a study of T cells in women clearing cervical HPV infection. Method: immunoSEQ multiplex PCR; TCRdb's copy keeps in-frame clones and lacks some. Its listing shows under 45,000 clones. The specimen was blood buffy coat. The receptors here all came from a woman aged 18-70 years with a cervical HPV16 infection that either progressed to CIN3+ or cleared (not recorded which).

A word on this clone: The sequenced fragment ends 3 residues before the CDR3 boundary, so the rest is inferred from the germline J gene. Other DNA variants within this sample encode the same CDR3. The genes are TRBV5-1 and TRBJ2-7, with a tentative D call TRBD1 (6 bases). Germline values: CDR1 SGHRS, CDR2 YFSETQ. CDR3 length: 14 residues. V was shortened by 1 base and J by 4 bases, with 12 bases between the two germline ends. The CDR3 DNA, read in part, is TGCGCCAGCAGCTTGATAGGGGGAAGTTACGAG. This gives the protein CASSLIGGSYE. The full CDR3 is CASSLIGGSYEQYF.

With regard to this clone: The CDR3 extends 3 residues past the end of the read, so its final part is completed from the germline J gene. This rearrangement joins TRBV6-1 to TRBJ1-2; perhaps TRBD1 as D (5 bases). Germline lookup yields CDR1 MNHNS and CDR2 SASEGT. This CDR3 is built from 17 residues. Between the trimmed V and J ends, which lost 2 bases and 4 bases, there was a span of 20 bases. The CDR3 DNA, read in part, is TGTGCCAGCAGTGAACCCTCAGGTAGTGCAGGGAGCTATGGC. This gives the protein CASSEPSGSAGSYG. The complete CDR3 protein is CASSEPSGSAGSYGYTF.

To note about this clone: From the germline J gene comes the end of the CDR3, since the read stops 3 residues before it. This chain links TRBV13 with TRBJ1-1; TRBD1 matches 8 bases. V lost 5 bases and J lost 0; bases outside the gene matches: 5. The CDR3 loop spans 15 amino acids. Germline-derived CDR1 and CDR2 are PRHDT and FYEKMQ (reference sequence). Here the CDR3 reads CASSPPGGLNTEAFF. CDR3 DNA, as far as it was read: TGTGCCAGCAGCCCCCCAGGGGGCCTGAACACTGAA.

This chain's CDR3 is CASSRLAGDTDTQYF. Partial CDR3 DNA: TGTGCCAGCAGTAGACTAGCGGGGGACACAGATACC. V is TRBV27 and J is TRBJ2-5, with 12 positions matching TRBD2. The read halts 3 residues ahead of the CDR3 end, with the missing end drawn from the germline J gene. Germline CDR1 reads MNHEY; CDR2 reads SMNVEV (reference sequence). This CDR3 is 15 amino acids long.

With respect to this clone: The junction departs from germline at one end; a sequencing error may be responsible. Read coverage stops 3 residues before the CDR3 terminus; the germline J gene supplies the remainder. The gene calls are TRBV6-1 and TRBJ2-1, with TRBD2 matching 9 bases. The germline gives CDR1 MNHNS, CDR2 SASEGT. The CDR3 runs to 16 residues. The CDR3 reads CASTEVPGLASDEQFF. Incomplete CDR3 DNA: TGTGCCAGCACTGAAGTCCCGGGACTAGCTTCGGATGAG.

In regard to this clone: The read gets to within 3 residues of the CDR3 end, and the germline J gene fills in the rest. The chain employs TRBV6-1 and TRBJ2-1, with 9 nucleotides matching TRBD1. CDR1 and CDR2 (germline): MNHNS, SASEGT. The V and J ends lost 2 bases and 7 bases, in that order; junction bases with no gene match: 6. This CDR3 region has 15 residues. The part of the CDR3 DNA that was read is TGTGCCAGCAGTGAATATGGGACAGGGTTGAATGAG. It encodes CASSEYGTGLNE. The full CDR3 protein is CASSEYGTGLNEQFF.

As for this clone: Read data end 3 residues before the CDR3 end; the end is taken from the germline J gene. The chain is built from TRBV10-3 and TRBJ2-7; possible D gene TRBD2, 5 bases. The CDR3 length is 11 residues. V dropped 9 bases and J dropped 6 bases, with 12 bases sitting between them. Germline V gene lookup returns CDR1 ENHRY and CDR2 SYGVKD. The part of the CDR3 DNA that was read is TGTGCCATGAGCCGCGGGTCCGAG. It codes for CAMSRGSE. The full CDR3 protein reads CAMSRGSEQYF.

In regard to this clone: Coverage ceases 3 residues before the CDR3 finishes, and the germline J gene fills in the end. The chain joins TRBV5-5 to TRBJ2-7, with TRBD2 matching over 9 bases. Germline trimming cut 4 bases from V and 3 bases from J; bases unmatched to any gene: 8. CDR3 length equals 15 residues. CDR1 SGHKS and CDR2 YYEKEE come from the germline V gene (reference sequence). CDR3 protein: CASSTVAGEIYEQYF. The DNA read from the CDR3 is TGTGCCAGCAGCACTGTAGCGGGGGAAATCTACGAG. The full variable domain, completed using reference TRBV5-5 and TRBJ2-7, is DAGVTQSPTHLIKTRGQQVTLRCSPISGHKSVSWYQQVLGQGPQFIFQYYEKEERGRGNFPDRFSARQFPNYSSELNVNALLLGDSALYLCASSTVAGEIYEQYFGPGTRLTVT.

With respect to this clone: The CDR3 end lies 3 residues beyond the end of the read and is filled in from the germline J gene. The gene calls are TRBV5-1 and TRBJ2-3; TRBD2 agrees at 9 bases. V lost 4 bases, J lost 4 bases, and 4 bases stayed unmatched. The CDR3 length is 14 residues. In germline, CDR1 is SGHRS, CDR2 YFSETQ. CDR3 sequence reads: CASSISGSPDTQYF. The DNA read from the CDR3 is TGCGCCAGCAGCATTAGCGGGAGCCCAGATACG.

Comment on this clone: The read ends 3 residues before the CDR3 terminus; that terminus is restored from the germline J gene. The chain combines TRBV7-2 with TRBJ1-1, with 7 bases aligning to TRBD1. The ends lost 5 bases at V and 1 base at J; junction bases unmatched: 7. CDR1 and CDR2 from the germline V gene are SGHTA and FQGNSA. The length of the CDR3 is 15 residues. This CDR3 reads CASSLRQGWNTEAFF. The CDR3 bases that were read are TGTGCCAGCAGCCTGCGACAGGGATGGAACACTGAA. Based on the CDR3 plus reference TRBV7-2 and TRBJ1-1, the full variable domain is GAGVSQSPSNKVTEKGKDVELRCDPISGHTALYWYRQSLGQGLEFLIYFQGNSAPDKSGLPSDRFSAERTGGSVSTLTIQRTQQEDSAVYLCASSLRQGWNTEAFFGQGTRLTVV.

Comments on this clone: The read ends 3 residues shy of where the CDR3 ends; the end is completed using the germline J gene. This chain joins TRBV5-5 and TRBJ1-6, with D possibly TRBD1 on 5 matching bases. Trimming stripped 2 bases from V and 7 bases from J, with 13 bases between. Germline CDR1 and CDR2: SGHKS and YYEKEE (reference sequence). The CDR3 contains 15 residues. The CDR3 sequence: CASSFPQVSNSPLHF. The DNA read from the CDR3 is TGTGCCAGCAGCTTTCCACAGGTTTCCAATTCACCC. The complete variable domain, with remaining parts taken from reference TRBV5-5 and TRBJ1-6, reads DAGVTQSPTHLIKTRGQQVTLRCSPISGHKSVSWYQQVLGQGPQFIFQYYEKEERGRGNFPDRFSARQFPNYSSELNVNALLLGDSALYLCASSFPQVSNSPLHFGNGTRLTVT.

Turning to this clone: The CDR3 end falls 3 residues outside the read, so it is completed with the germline J gene. The chain recombines TRBV2 with TRBJ2-1, with D possibly TRBD2 on 5 matching bases. Trimming removed 4 bases from V and 7 bases from J, with 11 bases in between. Per germline, CDR1 SNHLY and CDR2 FYNNEI. The CDR3 spans 13 residues. CDR3 DNA (partial): TGTGCCAGCAGTGCATACACGGGGAATGAG. Amino acids: CASSAYTGNE. The full CDR3 sequence reads CASSAYTGNEQFF.

Comments on this clone: The read ends 3 residues shy of where the CDR3 ends; the end is completed using the germline J gene. The rearrangement joins TRBV10-2 to TRBJ2-1, with D unresolved. The germline CDR1 and CDR2 sequences are WSHSY and SAAADI. CDR3 length: 11 amino acids. The germline V and J ends were trimmed by 4 bases and 6 bases, with 4 bases remaining between them. The CDR3 DNA, read in part, is TGCGCCAGCAGTGCTAGCAATGAG. Its translation: CASSASNE. The full CDR3 protein reads CASSASNEQFF.

As for this clone: The read terminates 3 residues before the CDR3 end, so the remaining end is supplied by the germline J gene. The rearrangement joins TRBV18 to TRBJ2-2; the D is unclear. The CDR3 has 13 residues. CDR1 is KGHSH, CDR2 LQKENI, per germline. V was trimmed by 8 bases and J by 5 bases, leaving 12 bases between them. The part of the CDR3 DNA that was read is TGTGCCAGCACGCCGGGTGTGACCGGGGAG. Residues: CASTPGVTGE. The whole CDR3 is CASTPGVTGELFF.

On this clone: At one end the junction does not follow the germline gene, possibly because of a read error. The read is 3 residues too short to cover the CDR3 end, so that end is filled in from the germline J gene. The sample holds other DNA sequences that translate to the same CDR3. The chain recombines TRBV18 with TRBJ1-3; the D is unclear. The CDR3 totals 12 residues. The germline CDR1 and CDR2 sequences are KGHSH and LQKENI. CDR3 sequence reads: CASSPTGNTIYF. Incomplete CDR3 DNA: TGTGCCAGCTCACCGACTGGAAACACA.

On this clone itself: The CDR3 goes on 3 residues after the read ends, and that part is filled in from the germline J gene. The chain combines TRBV2 with TRBJ1-1, with TRBD1 identical over 10 bases. The CDR3 has 14 residues. V was clipped by 6 bases and J by 4 bases; unmatched bases: 5. Germline CDR1 is SNHLY and CDR2 is FYNNEI. CDR3 amino acids: CASRHGQGGTEAFF. CDR3 bases read: TGTGCCAGCAGACACGGACAGGGGGGCACTGAA. The full variable domain, completed using reference TRBV2 and TRBJ1-1, is EPEVTQTPSHQVTQMGQEVILRCVPISNHLYFYWYRQILGQKVEFLVSFYNNEISEKSEIFDDQFSVERPDGSNFTLKIRSTKLEDSAMYFCASRHGQGGTEAFFGQGTRLTVV.